These T cell receptor beta chains were read from a single sample in a study of blood T cell repertoires in COVID-19. The repertoire was sequenced with immunoSEQ multiplex PCR; TCRdb's copy has only in-frame clones and lacks some. Found here are some 150,000 clones, about 88% of them singletons; the top ten hold roughly 7%. The specimen sequenced was peripheral blood. The receptors stem from a woman of 80 years or more in a cohort sampled during active or convalescent COVID-19. Both conserved end residues are part of each CDR3. The order of the fields is V gene, clone size, D gene, J gene, CDR3 protein, CDR3 DNA. The D gene is left open where the match is weak. Clone size is shown for a subset of rows, as once, few, many or a class of expanded clone.

TRBV7-2	.	TRBD1	TRBJ1-4	CASSLVAGGLGEMKEKLFF	TGTGCCAGCAGCTTAGTTGCAGGGGGCTTAGGTGAAATGAAGGAAAAACTGTTTTTT
TRBV29-1	.	.	TRBJ1-3	CSVVRLGGNTIYF	TGCAGCGTTGTCAGACTCGGGGGAAACACCATATATTTT
TRBV11-3	.	.	TRBJ2-7	CASRGDKSYEQYF	TGTGCCAGCAGGGGGGACAAGTCCTACGAGCAGTACTTC
TRBV30	.	.	TRBJ1-3	CAWSVFGGASGNTIYF	TGTGCCTGGAGTGTATTTGGCGGAGCGTCGGGAAACACCATATATTTT
TRBV3-1/TRBV3-2	.	TRBD1	TRBJ1-2	CASSQVQGARSGYTF	TGTGCCAGCAGCCAAGTCCAGGGGGCGAGGTCGGGCTACACCTTC
TRBV27	.	.	TRBJ1-4	CASSRRGAGQFEKLFF	TGTGCCAGCAGTAGGCGGGGGGCCGGCCAATTCGAAAAACTGTTTTTT
TRBV7-9	.	TRBD1	TRBJ2-1	CASSLQGASNEQFF	TGTGCCAGCAGCTTGCAGGGGGCTAGCAATGAGCAGTTCTTC
TRBV5-1	.	TRBD2	TRBJ2-3	CASSLDLLAGTDTQYF	TGCGCCAGCAGCTTGGATCTGCTAGCGGGCACAGATACGCAGTATTTT
TRBV12-3/TRBV12-4	.	.	TRBJ1-4	CASSQGSNEKLFF	TGTGCCAGCAGCCAGGGGTCGAATGAAAAACTGTTTTTT
TRBV29-1	.	.	TRBJ1-1	CSATTGNTEAFF	TGCAGCGCCACGACAGGGAACACTGAAGCTTTCTTT
TRBV5-1	.	.	TRBJ2-2	CASSLALGLRHTGELFF	TGCGCCAGCAGCTTGGCCCTGGGACTCCGTCACACCGGGGAGCTGTTTTTT
TRBV3-1/TRBV3-2	.	.	TRBJ1-2	CASSPTAGQGGYTF	TGTGCCAGCAGCCCCACAGCAGGGCAGGGGGGCTACACCTTC
TRBV12-3/TRBV12-4	.	.	TRBJ1-3	CASGQGTNTIYF	TGTGCCAGCGGCCAGGGGACAAACACCATATATTTT
TRBV2	few	.	TRBJ1-4	CASSREWDEKLFF	TGTGCCAGCAGCCGGGAGTGGGATGAAAAACTGTTTTTT
TRBV7-2	.	.	TRBJ2-2	CASSDGQRTGELFF	TGTGCCAGCAGTGACGGACAGCGGACCGGGGAGCTGTTTTTT
TRBV24-1	.	.	TRBJ1-2	CATSDPQGGKQGYTF	TGTGCCACCAGTGATCCACAGGGTGGCAAACAGGGCTACACCTTC
TRBV20-1	.	TRBD2	TRBJ2-3	CSASRREGRDTQYF	TGCAGTGCTAGTAGGCGGGAGGGTAGAGATACGCAGTATTTT
TRBV11-3	.	.	TRBJ2-1	CASSLGGWGQYNEQFF	TGTGCCAGCAGCTTAGGTGGGTGGGGCCAGTACAATGAGCAGTTCTTC
TRBV5-1	.	.	TRBJ1-2	CASSLEQGMGGYTF	TGCGCCAGCAGCTTGGAGCAGGGAATGGGGGGCTACACCTTC
TRBV5-1	.	TRBD2	TRBJ2-3	CASSLNSLLREVDTQYF	TGCGCCAGCAGCTTGAATTCGCTTTTGCGGGAGGTGGATACGCAGTATTTT
TRBV5-1	once	TRBD2	TRBJ2-3	CASSSGTSGPTDTQYF	TGCGCCAGCAGCTCTGGGACTAGCGGTCCCACAGATACGCAGTATTTT
TRBV19	.	.	TRBJ1-5	CASSPEQGPQPQHF	TGTGCCAGTAGCCCTGAACAGGGTCCCCAGCCCCAGCATTTT
TRBV2	.	TRBD1	TRBJ2-7	CASSEDRGPQWQYF	TGTGCCAGCAGTGAGGACAGGGGGCCGCAGTGGCAGTACTTC
TRBV28	.	TRBD2	TRBJ2-2	CASSIAGGYTGELFF	TGTGCCAGCAGTATAGCGGGGGGGTACACCGGGGAGCTGTTTTTT
TRBV6-5	.	TRBD1	TRBJ1-5	CASSLLDRAEPQHF	TGTGCCAGCAGTCTTCTGGACAGGGCTGAGCCCCAGCATTTT
TRBV16	.	.	TRBJ1-2	CASSQRREDGYTF	TGTGCCAGCAGCCAACGGAGAGAAGACGGCTACACCTTC
TRBV20-1	once	.	TRBJ2-1	CSARGDYQQFF	TGCAGTGCTAGGGGTGACTACCAGCAGTTCTTC
TRBV6-5	.	TRBD1	TRBJ1-5	CASRNTGENQPQHF	TGTGCCAGCAGGAATACAGGGGAAAACCAGCCCCAGCATTTT
TRBV5-1	.	.	TRBJ1-6	CASSLGQNSPLHF	TGCGCCAGCAGCTTAGGACAGAATTCACCCCTCCACTTT
TRBV4-3	.	TRBD1	TRBJ2-7	CASSQEMRGPYYEQYF	TGCGCCAGCAGCCAAGAGATGAGGGGGCCCTACTACGAGCAGTACTTC
TRBV6-2/TRBV6-3	.	.	TRBJ1-1	CASSYPAMNTEAFF	TGTGCCAGCAGTTATCCCGCTATGAACACTGAAGCTTTCTTT
TRBV28	.	TRBD2	TRBJ2-3	CASRVGLVPDTQYF	TGTGCCAGCAGGGTCGGACTAGTGCCAGATACGCAGTATTTT
TRBV18	.	.	TRBJ2-5	CASSPPGTPQETQYF	TGTGCCAGCTCACCACCCGGGACACCGCAGGAGACCCAGTACTTC
TRBV5-6	.	.	TRBJ2-2	CARGTPRPGELFF	TGTGCCAGGGGGACTCCAAGGCCCGGGGAGCTGTTTTTT
TRBV6-1	.	TRBD2	TRBJ2-3	CASSAGRAGGSTDTQYF	TGTGCCAGCAGTGCCGGTCGGGCGGGGGGAAGCACAGATACGCAGTATTTT
TRBV4-1	once	.	TRBJ2-1	CASSQVPREYEQFF	TGCGCCAGCAGCCAAGTACCCCGAGAATATGAGCAGTTCTTC
TRBV10-3	few	TRBD1	TRBJ1-1	CAISPTGDEAFF	TGTGCCATCAGCCCGACAGGGGATGAAGCTTTCTTT
TRBV7-2	.	.	TRBJ1-3	CASSLEYSGNTIYF	TGTGCCAGCAGCTTAGAATACTCTGGAAACACCATATATTTT
TRBV24-1	.	TRBD1	TRBJ2-2	CATSDLPRDRNTGELFF	TGTGCCACCAGTGATTTGCCTCGGGACAGGAACACCGGGGAGCTGTTTTTT
TRBV5-1	.	TRBD1	TRBJ1-2	CASSWGQEGGYTF	TGCGCCAGCAGCTGGGGACAGGAAGGTGGCTACACCTTC
TRBV6-5	once	TRBD1	TRBJ1-3	CASSYSTTGPGNTIYF	TGTGCCAGCAGTTACTCGACGACAGGGCCGGGAAACACCATATATTTT
TRBV4-2	.	.	TRBJ2-2	CASSPNPGTNTGELFF	TGTGCCAGCAGCCCTAACCCCGGGACTAACACCGGGGAGCTGTTTTTT
TRBV7-6	.	TRBD1	TRBJ2-7	CASSLARDRGDEQYF	TGTGCCAGCAGCTTAGCCCGGGACAGGGGGGACGAGCAGTACTTC
TRBV2	.	TRBD1	TRBJ2-5	CASSGGQGRQETQYF	TGTGCCAGCAGTGGGGGACAGGGGCGCCAAGAGACCCAGTACTTC
TRBV18	few	TRBD1	TRBJ1-2	CASATGDYGYTF	TGTGCCAGCGCGACAGGGGACTATGGCTACACCTTC
TRBV7-8	.	TRBD1	TRBJ1-4	CASSLTQGKEKLFF	TGTGCCAGCAGCTTAACACAGGGGAAAGAAAAACTGTTTTTT